This T cell receptor (beta chain) was found in a study of blood T cell repertoires in COVID-19. Study details: The United States, Italy and Spain provided the acute and convalescent COVID-19 samples.

CDR3 size: 18 residues. V lost 4 bases and J lost 3, with 24 bases in between. Per the germline V gene, CDR1 is MNHGY and CDR2 is SAAAGT. Source study methods: Reference gene primer amplification gave nucleated cell count estimates. TCRdb keeps only in-frame clones here, not all; method: immunoSEQ multiplex PCR. That table gives V, J and clone size, and the DNA gave D and trimming. Among 250,000 to 300,000 clones, under 90% were seen once, and the ten largest hold approximately 2.2%. The chain joins TRBV6-8 to TRBJ1-1; possible D gene TRBD1, 5 bases. The sample comprised peripheral blood. This sequence originates from a man aged 45-65 years with acute or convalescent COVID-19. The DNA for the CDR3 is TGTGCCAGCAGTTTGGGGGGATGTCGGGCTTGGGCCTACACTGAAGCTTTCTTT. It codes for CASSLGGCRAWAYTEAFF.